This T cell receptor (beta chain) originates from a study of blood T cell repertoires in COVID-19 (dated by TCRdb to about 2020). Context from the whole study: The collaborator samples originated in the United States, Italy and Spain and spanned the acute and convalescent phases of COVID-19. The sample metadata nearly always contained a de-identified subject ID, COVID-19 status, age in years and sex. Where available, HLA class I and class II types were taken from metadata supplied by the sample provider and were not determined by assay-based typing. The samples were drawn from the first 160 participants of the ongoing ImmuneRACE study and from over a thousand subjects provided by 6 global collaborators. The prospective study material was composed of cDNA or gDNA derived from T cells, B-cell-depleted T cells, or PBMCs. The repertoires were released in a freely available public database meant as a resource for research on the immune response to SARS-CoV-2. The dataset comprised deeply sampled blood TCRbeta repertoires from subjects exposed to, actively infected with, or recovered from COVID-19. What the authors observed across the whole study: The amount of clinical and demographic metadata varied by source and participant and was provided uncurated.

The immunoSEQ Assay, a bias-controlled multiplex PCR, was used to amplify TCRbeta CDR3 regions from genomic DNA. On the study's bioinformatics: The number of nucleated cells in each sample was estimated from the amplification of reference gene primers within the assay. To quantify the absolute abundance of each unique TCRbeta CDR3 rearrangement, sequence reads were collapsed and filtered. Productive Simpson clonality was computed per sample as the square root of Simpson's diversity index over productive rearrangements. The source is immuneACCESS, and TCRdb retained only in-frame sequences with V and J called. Part of the clones is not carried over; for the studies checked, unresolved V genes explain less than half of this, and the remainder is unexplained. V, J and clone size derive from that table, while D and trimming were established from the DNA sequence. The sample contains about 37,000 clones, 80% of them found a single time. Clones ranked in the top ten supply around an eighth of the sample.

As for this clone: Its binding antigen is unknown. No clone much larger than this one lies a single base away; base qualities are absent.

Collaborating institutions collected whole blood in K2EDTA tubes following their own protocols. For TCRbeta analysis, collaborators shipped samples as frozen whole blood, isolated PBMCs, or DNA extracted from either of those sample types. The origin of this receptor is a woman aged 70-85 years with acute or convalescent COVID-19. The sequenced material came from peripheral blood.

The CDR3 protein: CATRTSGGEGYTF. The sequence in DNA is TGCGCCACCCGAACCTCAGGGGGAGAGGGCTACACCTTC. Recombination connected TRBV10-2 to TRBJ1-2, and TRBD1 matches 7 of the central bases. From V the trimming removes 10 bases and from J it removes 8 bases, while the gene matches leave 13 bases of the junction unaccounted for. The CDR3 goes from the cysteine to the phenylalanine over 13 residues. Only the CDR3 DNA stays, 39 bases, in frame from base 1. CDR1 is given as WSHSY and CDR2 as SAAADI, both from the germline V gene.